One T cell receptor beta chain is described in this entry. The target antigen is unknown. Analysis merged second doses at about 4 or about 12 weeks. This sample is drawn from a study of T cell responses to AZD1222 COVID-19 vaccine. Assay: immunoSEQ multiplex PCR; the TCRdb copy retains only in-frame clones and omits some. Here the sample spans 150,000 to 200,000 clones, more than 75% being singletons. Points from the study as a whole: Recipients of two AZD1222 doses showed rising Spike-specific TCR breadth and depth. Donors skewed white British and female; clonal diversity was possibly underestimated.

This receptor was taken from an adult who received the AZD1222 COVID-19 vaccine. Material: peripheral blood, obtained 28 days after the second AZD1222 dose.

The CDR3 spells CASSQDWTSGSNEQFF. DNA of the CDR3: TGTGCCAGCAGCCAAGATTGGACTAGCGGGAGCAATGAGCAGTTCTTC. V and J are TRBV3-1 (or the pseudogene TRBV3-2) and TRBJ2-1, with 13 bases fitting TRBD2. With 0 bases clipped from V and 6 bases from J, the junction kept 2 bases outside the gene matches. The germline V gene has CDR1 LGHDT and CDR2 YNNKEL (reference sequence). The CDR3 is made up of 16 amino acids.